This TCR beta chain was identified in a study of cytomegalovirus exposure and HLA in healthy donors (dated by TCRdb to the late 2010s). As for the study more broadly: An earlier analysis of roughly 630 of the donors reported about 290 Gb of sequence data and some 100 million unique TCR beta sequences from roughly 180 million T cells. Class I and class II HLA loci were covered by the typing at four-digit resolution. Roughly five DR-DQ haplotypes were handled as single units for association and clustering because linkage in the cohort was strong. The study combined high-throughput TCR immunosequencing, statistical association of individual TCRs with disease status, and machine learning to predict cytomegalovirus infection status. Rather than drawing on any new phenotypic data, the later analysis identified candidate immune exposures from TCR beta sequences and the way those sequences occurred across donors. Across 300 to 400 genotyped donors of the cohort, an average of roughly 200,000 unique TCR beta nucleotide sequences per donor were sequenced, and 15% to 20% of those sequences were non-productive. In a later analysis, previously published TCR beta repertoires from 670 or so donors were re-analyzed and high-resolution HLA genotyping was added so that TCR occurrence patterns could be studied. The number of donors typed differed by locus, with about 620-630 for A, B, C, DRB1 and DQB1, 522 for DQA1, 606 for DPA1, and about 450 for DPB1. Approximately 330 gigabases of sequencing data and approximately 91 million unique TCR sequences made up an early release that covered roughly 670 HLA-typed donors. An earlier analysis of nearly 600 of the donors applied high-throughput TCR beta sequencing to assess whether each TCR beta V gene segment acted as functional or pseudogenic. The study used immunosequencing to profile the T cell repertoires of approximately 650 subjects and linked those repertoires to cytomegalovirus serostatus. In addition to the first cohort of approximately 650 subjects, a separate validation cohort of some 120 different subjects was used. All discovery cohort repertoires had been generated using a single sequencing platform. The genetic ancestry cluster associated with self-reported Caucasian donors included roughly four fifths of the roughly 380 genotyped donors. Alongside the repertoire data, information on donor age, sex, ethnicity and CMV serostatus was compiled. The study aimed to test whether signatures of past pathogen exposure could be identified by cataloging public T cell receptors. A later genetic analysis used genome-wide SNP genotypes for about three fifths of the roughly 700 donors, treating that subset as a discovery cohort.

The CDR3 spans 14 residues, from the cysteine through the phenylalanine. The read is trimmed to its CDR3 DNA, 42 bases read in frame from base 1. V is pared back by 3 bases and J by 5 bases, with 11 bases lying between the germline termini. CDR1 and CDR2, looked up from the germline V gene (reference sequence), are LNHDA and SQIVND. Libraries were made using the immunoSEQ multiplex PCR assay. For the multiplex PCR, a mixture combining 60 forward primers for TCR Vbeta segments and 13 reverse primers for TCR Jbeta segments was used. The CDR3 region of rearranged TCR beta genes was amplified from genomic DNA with a multiplex PCR assay. Amplified TCR beta libraries were sequenced as 87-base-pair reads on the Illumina HiSeq System. On the authors' methods: A later analysis counted tens of millions of unique TCR beta chains across the 650 to 700 repertoires, and roughly 11 million of these chains were shared by at least two donors. A nearest-neighbor algorithm error-corrected the raw reads and collapsed the reads into unique sequences, merging closely related sequences to remove PCR and sequencing errors. To assign V, D and J gene segments, CDR3 sequences were aligned to IMGT reference sequences. For a sequence to be retained, a match of at least six nucleotides to both a V gene segment and a J gene segment was required. Rearrangements were classified as productive when the CDR3 lacked stop codons and remained in frame with V and J, and all other rearrangements were classified as non-productive. CDR3 was defined according to IMGT convention as the region running from the second conserved V-encoded cysteine to the conserved J-encoded phenylalanine. Sequences without an unambiguous match to a single V gene segment were excluded from the earlier analysis of about 640 of the donors. An earlier analysis of 450 to 650 of the donors called V segments functional above 56.7% productive rearrangements and segregating when the between-donor standard deviation exceeded 5%. A statistical classification framework was built to diagnose cytomegalovirus status from the catalog of TCR beta chain sequences. V and J gene assignment, in a later analysis, came from comparing TCR nucleotide sequences with IMGT/GENE-DB human TR gene sequences. In a later analysis, CDR3 sequences and most-parsimonious VDJ recombination scenarios were assigned using the TCRdist pipeline. In a later analysis, every TCR beta chain was defined by the combination of its CDR3 amino acid sequence and its V-gene family, and reads without a unique V-gene family were dropped. As a way to deal with suspected cross-contamination and a sequencing artifact, a later analysis dropped roughly 600 nucleotide sequences that were highly shared and had low generation probability. In a later analysis, a clonal expansion index for each public chain was calculated from normalized within-repertoire ranks of inferred template counts. In a later analysis, generation probabilities were computed using a VDJ recombination model fitted to out-of-frame rearrangements, and the results were checked against IGoR. In a later analysis, TCR-TCR, TCR-HLA and TCR-CMV co-occurrence was scored with hypergeometric tests, and a repertoire-size bias correction was applied to TCR pairs. To estimate false discovery rates, a later analysis permuted the HLA or CMV assignments 20 times. A later analysis grouped co-occurring TCRs with DBSCAN, adding TCRdist sequence similarity when clustering within HLA-allele-positive subsets. Co-occurrence clustering excluded repertoires with fewer than 30,000 or more than 120,000 public chains, plus five with anomalous nucleotide sharing. Here the immuneACCESS table is served through TCRdb, limited to in-frame sequences with V and J called. Missing clones are a known gap in these copies; in checked studies unresolved V genes cover under half, and the rest lacks a known reason. V, J and clone size were drawn from that table, and D and trimming were deduced from the DNA. The sample profile shows about 120,000 clones; over 70% of them were found once. In total, the top ten clones hold more than 8% of the sample.

Details on this clone: Its binding antigen is unknown. No much larger clonotype is one base removed from it; base qualities were not supplied.

The cohort comprised some 680 healthy bone marrow donors. At the time of sampling, all cohort members were nominally healthy, though unrecorded immune exposures were likely present. The donor tested CMV seropositive and was one of the 289 seropositive cohort members. A peripheral blood sample was collected from each donor, and TCR beta sequencing was performed on peripheral blood mononuclear cells. The Qiagen DNeasy Blood Extraction Kit was used to extract genomic DNA from the blood cell samples. Overall results and qualifications from the work: In a later analysis, the rate of TCR association differed among HLA loci, with DRB1 alleles having the most associated TCRs and HLA-C alleles having the fewest. Cytomegalovirus status was reported to be diagnosed by the classifier with high specificity and sensitivity in both the original and validation cohorts. The authors suggested that the approach could potentially be generalized to other disease states and immunological phenotypes. In vitro tests confirmed that a few of the cytomegalovirus-associated TCR beta chains recognize cytomegalovirus antigens. Roughly uniform sequencing depth across donors was assumed in presence/absence analyses, although this assumption may not hold. Because counts were too low, seventeen rarely observed V segments, including chromosome 9 orphons, were excluded from the earlier analysis of about 500 of the donors. The sequencing pipeline was judged likely to have produced a cluster of highly shared sequence variants as a technical artifact. A later genetic analysis reported fewer N-insertions in productive TCRs among donors in an Asian-associated ancestry cluster than the roughly 690-donor mean. Only TCR beta chains were sequenced in this cohort, and the absence of alpha or paired-chain data limited detectable features. In a later analysis, some 18,000 TCR beta sequences were associated with specific HLA alleles at a false discovery rate of 0.05. Correlated functional status among segregating V segments might be attributable to linkage disequilibrium, but an unknown experimental factor could not be ruled out. Immune exposure information for the cohort was limited to CMV serostatus. Broadly in line with IMGT annotations, most TCR beta V segments showed up in productive rearrangements about 87% or about 30% of the time in an earlier analysis of roughly 590 of the donors. A later analysis reported that several top co-occurrence clusters appeared linked to parvovirus B19, influenza, CMV and Epstein-Barr virus. A later analysis found that HLA-associated TCR beta chains were more clonally expanded and had lower generation probabilities than equally common non-associated chains. Because HLA typing was unavailable for some donors at each locus, only the typed subset was used in association tests. Because the 87-base-pair reads could not distinguish some IMGT-functional V segments, including TRBV6-2 and TRBV6-3, those segments were excluded. In a later analysis, most CMV-associated TCR beta chains were found to appear HLA-restricted, with HLA associations seemingly driven largely by CMV exposure. The study listed 164 TCR beta chains as associated with cytomegalovirus. A later genetic analysis associated a missense DCLRE1C variant with V-gene and J-gene trimming of TCR beta chains, and an independent cohort replicated the association. Most TCR sequences were seen in very few donors, while some public TCRs were found in many individuals. A further reported finding was that TCR beta sequences accurately predicted the HLA-A and HLA-B alleles for most subjects in the first cohort. When HLA alleles, especially DR and DQ, strongly co-occurred, TCR associations were difficult to assign to individual alleles.

The receptor comes from a female donor in good health and CMV-seropositive. This chain is built from TRBV19 and TRBJ1-5; TRBD1 is perhaps the D gene, given 6 matching bases. The sequenced material came from PBMCs. The CDR3 sequence is CASSIRDTDQPQHF. The sequence in DNA is TGTGCCAGTAGTATCCGGGACACCGATCAGCCCCAGCATTTT.